This T cell receptor (beta chain) was documented in a study of shared clonotypes between healthy human individuals. Whole-study context: Sampling drew on donors who were two women and a few men aged 18 to 49.

Sequencing was performed with immunoSEQ multiplex PCR; in TCRdb, only in-frame clones are kept and a portion is missing. The sample shows around 1.1 million clones, approximately 80% of them seen only once. With V trimmed by 4 bases and J by 7 bases, 11 bases remained unmatched. CDR1 and CDR2 (germline): SGDLS, YYNGEE. The CDR3 sequence is 16 residues long. Each of the donors was a healthy adult who was HIV-negative and had not had a recent acute infection or vaccination. Partitioning of CD4+ cells yielded a CD45RA+ naive subset and a CD45RA-negative memory subset. With regard to this clone: The target antigen is unknown.

Overall study results and limits: Sequencing depth was a factor that was expected to affect clonotype sharing among donors.

This receptor was identified in a man younger than 35 in good health. Some clones in this sample may be carry-over from other donors' samples. Material: memory CD4+ T cells from PBMCs. The subset is: CD45RA-negative fraction. This chain joins TRBV9 and TRBJ2-1; 10 nucleotides line up with TRBD2. In DNA, the CDR3 is TGTGCCAGCAGCCCCCTCGGGTCTAGCGGGAGTAATGAGCAGTTCTTC. As protein: CASSPLGSSGSNEQFF.